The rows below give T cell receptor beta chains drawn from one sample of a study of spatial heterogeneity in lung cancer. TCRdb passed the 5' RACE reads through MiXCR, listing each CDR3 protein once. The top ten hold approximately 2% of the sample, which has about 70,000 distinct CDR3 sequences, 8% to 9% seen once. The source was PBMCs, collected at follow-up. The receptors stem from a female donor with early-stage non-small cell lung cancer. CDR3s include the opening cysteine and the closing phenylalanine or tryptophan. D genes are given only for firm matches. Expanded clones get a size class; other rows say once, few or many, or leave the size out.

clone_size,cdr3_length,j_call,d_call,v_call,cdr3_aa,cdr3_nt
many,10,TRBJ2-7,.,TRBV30,CAWSHYEQYF,TGTGCCTGGAGCCACTACGAGCAGTACTTC
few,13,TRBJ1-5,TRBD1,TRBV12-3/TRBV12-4,CASSLDRVQPQHF,TGTGCCAGCAGCCTAGACAGGGTTCAGCCCCAGCATTTT
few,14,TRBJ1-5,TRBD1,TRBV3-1,CASSPTGGLGPQHF,TGTGCCAGCAGCCCGACAGGGGGTTTAGGGCCCCAGCATTTT
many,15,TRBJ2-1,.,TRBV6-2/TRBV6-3,CASSSNRESLYEQFF,TGTGCCAGCAGCTCAAACAGGGAAAGTCTCTATGAGCAGTTCTTC
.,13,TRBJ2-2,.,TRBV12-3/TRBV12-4,CASSRTETGELFF,TGTGCCAGCAGTCGGACAGAGACCGGGGAGCTGTTTTTT
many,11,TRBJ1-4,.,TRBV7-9,CASSPLHGRFF,TGTGCCAGCAGCCCGTTACATGGCCGGTTTTTT
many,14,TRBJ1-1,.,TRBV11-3,CASSLGYGGAEAFF,TGTGCCAGCAGCTTAGGATACGGCGGTGCTGAAGCTTTCTTT
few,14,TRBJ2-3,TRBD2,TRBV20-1,CSTPGAGGSDTQYF,TGCAGTACCCCAGGGGCGGGAGGTTCAGATACGCAGTATTTT
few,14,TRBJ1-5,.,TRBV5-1,CASSRSEGDQPQHF,TGCGCCAGCAGCAGATCGGAAGGGGATCAGCCCCAGCATTTT
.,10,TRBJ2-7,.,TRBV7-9,CASSLDEQYF,TGTGCCAGCAGCTTAGATGAGCAGTACTTC
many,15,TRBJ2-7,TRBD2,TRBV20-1,CSASAGLAGGDEQYF,TGCAGTGCTAGTGCCGGACTAGCGGGAGGAGACGAGCAGTACTTC
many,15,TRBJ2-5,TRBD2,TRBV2,CASSFLAGLQETQYF,TGTGCCAGCAGCTTTCTAGCGGGGCTCCAAGAGACCCAGTACTTC
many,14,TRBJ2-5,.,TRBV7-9,CASSLPGILETQYF,TGTGCCAGCAGCTTACCAGGGATCCTAGAGACCCAGTACTTC
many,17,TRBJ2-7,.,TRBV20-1,CSARRAGRLSTSIGQYF,TGCAGTGCTAGAAGGGCGGGCCGGCTATCTACGAGTATCGGGCAGTACTTC
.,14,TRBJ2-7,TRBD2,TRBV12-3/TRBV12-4,CASSSLSGRSEQYF,TGTGCCAGCAGTTCCCTTAGCGGGAGAAGCGAGCAGTACTTC
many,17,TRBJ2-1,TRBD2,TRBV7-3,CASSIMAPGTRRDEQFF,TGTGCCAGCAGCATCATGGCCCCGGGGACTAGAAGGGATGAGCAGTTCTTC
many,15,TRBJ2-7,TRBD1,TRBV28,CASSYRGPSSYEQYF,TGTGCCAGCAGTTACAGGGGCCCCAGCTCCTACGAGCAGTACTTC
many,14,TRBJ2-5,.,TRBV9,CASSVLPGGETQYF,TGTGCCAGCAGCGTCCTCCCGGGCGGAGAGACCCAGTACTTC
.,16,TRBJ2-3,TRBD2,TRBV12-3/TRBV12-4,CASSLLTSADTDTQYF,TGTGCCAGCAGTTTATTGACTAGCGCTGACACAGATACGCAGTATTTT
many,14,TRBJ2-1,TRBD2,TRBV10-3,CAVFLGGPYNEQFF,TGTGCCGTGTTTTTGGGAGGGCCCTACAATGAGCAGTTCTTC
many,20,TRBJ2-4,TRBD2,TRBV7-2,CASSLALAGLSLLAKNIQYF,TGTGCCAGCAGCTTAGCTCTAGCGGGACTCTCTCTACTAGCCAAAAACATTCAGTACTTC
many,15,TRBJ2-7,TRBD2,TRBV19,CASSFSSREPYEQYF,TGTGCCAGTAGTTTCTCCTCGCGGGAGCCCTACGAGCAGTACTTC
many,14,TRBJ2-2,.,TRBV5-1,CASSSTPPAGELFF,TGCGCCAGCAGCTCAACGCCCCCAGCCGGGGAGCTGTTTTTT
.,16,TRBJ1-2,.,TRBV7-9,CASSLSAGPYSYGYTF,TGTGCCAGCAGCTTATCCGCTGGGCCCTATAGCTATGGCTACACCTTC
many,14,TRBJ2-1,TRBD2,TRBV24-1,CATSDSGRGNEQFF,TGTGCCACCAGTGATAGCGGGAGAGGGAATGAGCAGTTCTTC
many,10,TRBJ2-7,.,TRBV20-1,CSAGDYEQYF,TGCAGTGCTGGGGACTACGAGCAGTACTTC
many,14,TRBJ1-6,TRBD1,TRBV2,CASRIEQGDSPLHF,TGTGCCAGCAGAATCGAGCAGGGGGATTCACCCCTCCACTTT
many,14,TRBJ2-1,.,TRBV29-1,CSVVRFFAYNEQFF,TGCAGCGTTGTCCGGTTCTTTGCTTACAATGAGCAGTTCTTC
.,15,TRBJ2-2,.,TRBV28,CASRPTQGNTGELFF,TGTGCCAGCAGGCCAACTCAGGGGAACACCGGGGAGCTGTTTTTT
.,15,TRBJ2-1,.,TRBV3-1,CASSQDRPPYNEQFF,TGTGCCAGCAGCCAAGACAGGCCCCCTTACAATGAGCAGTTCTTC
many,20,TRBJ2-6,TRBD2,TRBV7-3,CASSSSFLASGSSGANVLTF,TGTGCCAGCAGCTCATCATTCTTAGCTAGCGGTAGCTCTGGGGCCAACGTCCTGACTTTC
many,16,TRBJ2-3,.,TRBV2,CASEGTDPTSTDTQYF,TGTGCCAGCGAGGGTACAGATCCCACGAGCACAGATACGCAGTATTTT
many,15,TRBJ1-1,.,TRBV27,CASSSHLLTVTEAFF,TGTGCCAGCAGTTCCCACCTCCTGACAGTAACTGAAGCTTTCTTT
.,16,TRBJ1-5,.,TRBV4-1,CASSQVKGAEGQPQHF,TGCGCCAGCAGCCAAGTTAAAGGGGCGGAAGGTCAGCCCCAGCATTTT
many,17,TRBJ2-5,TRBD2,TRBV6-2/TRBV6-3,CASSFLGLAGGGETQYF,TGTGCCAGCAGCTTTCTCGGACTAGCGGGAGGCGGTGAGACCCAGTACTTC
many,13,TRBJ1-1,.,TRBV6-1,CASRRSGDIEAFF,TGTGCCAGCAGGAGGTCCGGGGACATTGAAGCTTTCTTT
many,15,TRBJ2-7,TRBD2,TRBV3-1,CASSPGTSGGLAQYF,TGTGCCAGCAGCCCTGGGACTAGCGGAGGCCTGGCGCAGTACTTC